Sequencing of this T cell receptor beta chain was carried out in a study of blood T cells in healthy people across ages. Roughly 9.5 milliliters of peripheral blood were drawn from each donor into EDTA-treated tubes. On this clonotype itself: Antigen unknown.

The ends were cut back, 1 base at V and 2 bases at J, with 12 bases in the middle. CDR3 length: 16 residues. The V gene's germline CDR1 is MNHNY and CDR2 SVGAGI (reference sequence). General study points: The unsorted PBMCs prevented any conclusive comparison of naive versus antigen-experienced cells.

Then a second PCR, running about 6 to 12 cycles, was carried out with a sample-barcoded 5' primer and a J-beta primer mix. Every cDNA molecule carried a tag from a template-switch adaptor bearing 12 random nucleotides. One entry per CDR3 protein, called by TCRdb with MiXCR from the 5' RACE reads. The sample shows roughly 800,000 distinct CDR3 sequences, nearly 60% of them seen only once. This sequence joins TRBV6-6 and TRBJ2-4; D may be TRBD2 (5 bases). Specimen: blood. The clonotype was recovered from a man in his thirties or forties in good health. CDR3 residues: CASSYLREWSKNIQYF. The CDR3 DNA sequence: TGTGCCAGCAGTTACTTGAGGGAATGGTCCAAAAACATTCAGTACTTC.